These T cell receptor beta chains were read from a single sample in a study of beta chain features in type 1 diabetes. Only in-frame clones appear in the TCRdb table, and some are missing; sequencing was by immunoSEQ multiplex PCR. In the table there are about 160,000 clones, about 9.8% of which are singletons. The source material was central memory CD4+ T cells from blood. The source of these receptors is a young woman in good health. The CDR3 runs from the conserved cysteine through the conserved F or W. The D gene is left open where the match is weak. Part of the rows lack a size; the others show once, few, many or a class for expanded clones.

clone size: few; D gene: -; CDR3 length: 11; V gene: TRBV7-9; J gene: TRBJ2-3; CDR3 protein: CASTLGDTQYF; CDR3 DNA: TGTGCCAGCACCCTCGGAGATACGCAGTATTTT
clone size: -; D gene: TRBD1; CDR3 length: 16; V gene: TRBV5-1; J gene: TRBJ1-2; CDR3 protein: CASSSLGQGGDYGYTF; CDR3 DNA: TGCGCCAGCAGCTCGCTCGGACAGGGGGGGGACTATGGCTACACCTTC
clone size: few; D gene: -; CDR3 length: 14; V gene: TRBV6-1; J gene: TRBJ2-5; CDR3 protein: CASTQMTGQETQYF; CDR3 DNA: TGTGCCAGCACCCAAATGACGGGACAAGAGACCCAGTACTTC
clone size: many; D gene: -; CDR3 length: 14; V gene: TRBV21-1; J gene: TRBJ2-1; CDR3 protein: CARQVPSSYNEQFF; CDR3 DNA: TGTGCCAGACAGGTACCAAGCTCCTACAATGAGCAGTTCTTC
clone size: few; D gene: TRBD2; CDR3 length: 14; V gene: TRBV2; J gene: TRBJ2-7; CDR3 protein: CASTRGLASQEQYF; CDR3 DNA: TGTGCCAGCACCCGAGGACTAGCCTCTCAGGAGCAGTACTTC
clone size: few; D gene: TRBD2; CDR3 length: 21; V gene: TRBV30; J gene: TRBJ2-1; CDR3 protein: CAWSFGLAGELWLSGYNEQFF; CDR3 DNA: TGTGCCTGGAGTTTCGGACTAGCGGGGGAACTGTGGCTCTCCGGTTACAATGAGCAGTTCTTC
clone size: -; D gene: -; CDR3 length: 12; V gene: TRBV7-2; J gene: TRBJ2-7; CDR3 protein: CASSLSPDEQYF; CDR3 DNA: TGTGCCAGCAGCCTAAGTCCGGACGAGCAGTACTTC
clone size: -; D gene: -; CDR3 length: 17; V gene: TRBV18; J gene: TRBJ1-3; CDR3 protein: CASSPGAAVNSGNTIYF; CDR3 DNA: TGTGCCAGCTCCCCCGGAGCTGCGGTTAACTCTGGAAACACCATATATTTT
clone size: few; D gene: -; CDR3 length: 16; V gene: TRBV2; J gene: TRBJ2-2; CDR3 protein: CASSTWRQADTGELFF; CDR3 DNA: TGTGCCAGCAGTACCTGGAGACAGGCGGACACCGGGGAGCTGTTTTTT
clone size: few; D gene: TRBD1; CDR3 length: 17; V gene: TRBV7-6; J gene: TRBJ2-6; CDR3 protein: CASSLAQGALGANVLTF; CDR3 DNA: TGTGCCAGCAGCTTAGCGCAGGGGGCGCTTGGGGCCAACGTCCTGACTTTC
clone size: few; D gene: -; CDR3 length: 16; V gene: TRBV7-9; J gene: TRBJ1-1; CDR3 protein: CASSLSPAGRRTEAFF; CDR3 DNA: TGTGCCAGCAGCTTAAGCCCGGCAGGGCGAAGGACTGAAGCTTTCTTT
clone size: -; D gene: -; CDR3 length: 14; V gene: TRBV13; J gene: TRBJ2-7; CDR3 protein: CASSLVGSPHEQYF; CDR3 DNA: TGTGCCAGCAGCTTAGTCGGGAGCCCCCACGAGCAGTACTTC
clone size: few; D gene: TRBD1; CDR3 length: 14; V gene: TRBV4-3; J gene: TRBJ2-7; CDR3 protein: CASSQEQGAYEQYF; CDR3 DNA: TGCGCCAGCAGCCAAGAACAGGGGGCCTACGAGCAGTACTTC
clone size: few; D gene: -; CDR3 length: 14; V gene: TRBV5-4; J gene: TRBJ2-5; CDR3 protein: CASSLGGASGTQYF; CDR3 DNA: TGTGCCAGCAGCTTGGGAGGTGCTTCGGGGACCCAGTACTTC
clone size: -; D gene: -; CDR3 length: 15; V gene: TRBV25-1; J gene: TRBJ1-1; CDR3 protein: CASSELMGGGTEAFF; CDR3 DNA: TGTGCCAGCAGTGAATTGATGGGAGGAGGAACTGAAGCTTTCTTT
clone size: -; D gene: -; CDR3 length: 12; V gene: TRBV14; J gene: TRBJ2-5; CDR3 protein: CASSQESQTQYF; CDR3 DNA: TGTGCCAGCAGCCAAGAGAGCCAGACCCAGTACTTC
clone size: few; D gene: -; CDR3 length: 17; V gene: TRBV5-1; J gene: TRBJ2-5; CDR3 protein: CASSLGGLTGGAETQYF; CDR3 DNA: TGCGCCAGCAGCCTCGGGGGGCTCACAGGTGGGGCGGAGACCCAGTACTTC
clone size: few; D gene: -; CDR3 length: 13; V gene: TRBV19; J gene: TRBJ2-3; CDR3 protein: CASSRGHGDTQYF; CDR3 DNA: TGTGCCAGTAGTAGGGGACACGGCGATACGCAGTATTTT
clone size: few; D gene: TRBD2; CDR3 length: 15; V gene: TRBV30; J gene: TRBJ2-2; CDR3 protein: CAWGTGLAGTGELFF; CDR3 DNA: TGTGCCTGGGGTACGGGACTAGCGGGAACCGGGGAGCTGTTTTTT
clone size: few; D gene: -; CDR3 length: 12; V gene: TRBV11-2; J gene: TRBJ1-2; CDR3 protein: CASSFVGGGYTF; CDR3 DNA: TGTGCCAGCAGCTTCGTGGGGGGGGGCTACACCTTC
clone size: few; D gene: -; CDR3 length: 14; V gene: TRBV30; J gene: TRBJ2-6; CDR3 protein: CAWIDTSRANVLTF; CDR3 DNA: TGTGCCTGGATAGACACTTCTCGGGCCAACGTCCTGACTTTC
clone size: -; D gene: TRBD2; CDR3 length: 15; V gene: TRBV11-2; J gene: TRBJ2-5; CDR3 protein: CASSLVAGRPGTQYF; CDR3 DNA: TGTGCCAGCAGCTTGGTAGCGGGGCGCCCAGGGACCCAGTACTTC
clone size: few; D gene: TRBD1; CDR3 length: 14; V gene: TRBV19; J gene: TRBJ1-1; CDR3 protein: CASSLRDRGTEAFF; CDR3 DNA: TGTGCCAGTAGTCTCCGGGACAGAGGCACTGAAGCTTTCTTT
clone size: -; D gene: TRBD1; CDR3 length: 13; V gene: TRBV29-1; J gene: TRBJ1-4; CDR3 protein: CSVGQGGSEKLFF; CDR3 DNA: TGCAGCGTTGGACAGGGGGGAAGCGAAAAACTGTTTTTT
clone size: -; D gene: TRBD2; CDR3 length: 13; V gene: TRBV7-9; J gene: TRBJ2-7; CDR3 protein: CASSLDREGSLQF; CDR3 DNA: TGTGCCAGCAGCTTAGATAGGGAGGGATCCCTGCAATTC
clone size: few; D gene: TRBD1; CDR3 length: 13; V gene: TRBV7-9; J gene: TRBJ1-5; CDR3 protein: CASSQQGYQPQHF; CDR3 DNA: TGTGCCAGCAGCCAACAGGGGTATCAGCCCCAGCATTTT
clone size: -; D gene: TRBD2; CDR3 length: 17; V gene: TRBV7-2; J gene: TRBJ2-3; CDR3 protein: CASSSTGGAGGPDTQYF; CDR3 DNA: TGTGCCAGCAGCTCTACCGGGGGAGCGGGGGGGCCTGATACGCAGTATTTT
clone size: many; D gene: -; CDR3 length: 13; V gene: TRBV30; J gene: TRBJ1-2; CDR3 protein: CAWSLQVPRGYTF; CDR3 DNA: TGTGCCTGGAGTCTACAGGTCCCTAGGGGCTACACCTTC
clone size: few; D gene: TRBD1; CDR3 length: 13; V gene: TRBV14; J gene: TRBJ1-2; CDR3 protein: CASSPDRSWGYTF; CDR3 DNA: TGTGCCAGCAGCCCGGACAGGAGTTGGGGCTACACCTTC